Presented here are 22 T cell receptor beta chains from one specimen sequenced in a study of T cell responses to AZD1222 COVID-19 vaccine. Measured with immunoSEQ multiplex PCR; TCRdb has only the in-frame clones, and not every one. Here the sample spans 150,000 or so clones, around 94% being singletons. Here the sequenced sample was peripheral blood, taken on day 0 of AZD1222 vaccination. The receptors come from an adult in good health.

CDR3 region: CASSDEGWTGQTSHYGYTF. CDR3 nucleotide sequence: TGTGCCAGCAGTGACGAGGGTTGGACAGGCCAGACATCCCACTATGGCTACACCTTC. The V and J genes are TRBV6-4 and TRBJ1-2; 7 bases fit TRBD1. Germline trimming cut 2 bases from V and 3 bases from J; bases unmatched to any gene: 18. CDR1 is MRHNA, CDR2 SNTAGT, per germline. The CDR3 is made up of 19 amino acids.

The rearrangement joins TRBV29-1 to TRBJ2-1; D gene uncertain. Germline values: CDR1 SQVTM, CDR2 ANQGSEA. Trimming removed 5 bases from V and 0 bases from J, with 11 bases in between. The CDR3 runs 14 residues. CDR3 residues: CSVLSGSSYNEQFF. CDR3 bases: TGCAGCGTTCTTAGTGGAAGCTCCTACAATGAGCAGTTCTTC.

This chain links TRBV20-1 with TRBJ2-1, with a tentative D call TRBD2 (6 bases). V lost 6 bases and J 12 bases, leaving 15 bases between the germline ends. CDR3 size: 11 residues. Per germline, CDR1 DFQATT and CDR2 SNEGSKA (reference sequence). CDR3 bases: TGCAGTGCCCACCCCGGGACTCGGCAGTTCTTC. Protein product: CSAHPGTRQFF.

The genes are TRBV5-6 and TRBJ2-3, with 10 bases that match TRBD2. The CDR3 runs to 13 residues. Germline CDR1 is SGHDT and CDR2 is YYEEEE. Trimming cost V 5 bases and J 6 bases; bases outside gene matches: 3. The CDR3 sequence: CASRLAGWDTQYF. The CDR3 DNA reads TGTGCCAGCAGACTAGCGGGGTGGGATACGCAGTATTTT.

Worth noting for this clone: The identical CDR3 is also encoded by other nucleotide sequences in the sample. The chain is built from TRBV12-3 or TRBV12-4 and TRBJ1-1; the D is unclear. This CDR3 region has 13 residues. V was clipped by 3 bases and J by 2 bases, with 7 bases between them. The CDR3 DNA sequence: TGTGCCAGCAGTTTGAGAGGCAACACTGAAGCTTTCTTT. Translating gives CASSLRGNTEAFF.

J is TRBJ2-7 and V is TRBV7-8; 11 nucleotides line up with TRBD2. Trimming removed 1 base from V and 9 bases from J; junction bases left unmatched: 11. The CDR3 extends over 16 amino acids. Germline V CDR1 and CDR2: SGHVS, FQNEAQ. This CDR3 reads CASSLGVLGLAGGQYF. The DNA for the CDR3 is TGTGCCAGCAGCTTAGGGGTTTTGGGCCTAGCGGGAGGGCAGTACTTC.

V and J are TRBV24-1 and TRBJ2-7; D perhaps matches TRBD2 (5 bases). CDR1 is KGHDR, CDR2 SFDVKD, per germline. V lost 4 bases and J lost 7, with 16 bases in between. There are 14 residues in the CDR3. CDR3 amino acids: CATSDRLTTSEQYF. The CDR3 nucleotides are TGTGCCACCAGTGACCGGCTGACTACCTCAGAGCAGTACTTC.

This chain joins TRBV28 and TRBJ2-7, with 8 positions matching TRBD1. The germline CDR1 and CDR2 sequences are MDHEN and SYDVKM. V was clipped by 10 bases and J by 4 bases; unmatched bases: 9. This CDR3 comprises 13 residues. CDR3 residues: CATQGADLYEQYF. The CDR3 DNA reads as TGTGCCACCCAGGGGGCCGATCTTTACGAGCAGTACTTC.

This rearrangement joins TRBV13 to TRBJ1-5; D gene uncertain. The CDR3 runs 12 residues. V was cut by 8 bases and J by 2 bases, with 7 bases left in between. Germline V gene sequence: CDR1 PRHDT, CDR2 FYEKMQ (reference sequence). The DNA for the CDR3 is TGTGCCAGCTCGGAGGGCAATCAGCCCCAGCATTTT. It translates to CASSEGNQPQHF.

This chain links TRBV6-5 with TRBJ1-1; D is uncertain. The germline V gene encodes CDR1 MNHEY and CDR2 SVGAGI. The CDR3 extends over 15 amino acids. Trimming shortened V by 6 bases and J by 4 bases, and 18 bases separated the two germline ends. CDR3 bases: TGTGCCAGCAGCCGTAAGATTATGAAAGCCACTGAAGCTTTCTTT. Translating gives CASSRKIMKATEAFF.

The chain recombines TRBV6-5 with TRBJ2-7; 11 bases align to TRBD2. V dropped 2 bases and J dropped 7; count of bases not matched to a gene: 10. Germline V gives CDR1 MNHEY, CDR2 SVGAGI. The CDR3 is 16 amino acids. Here the CDR3 reads CASSYGLAGGTREQYF. The CDR3 nucleotides read TGTGCCAGCAGTTACGGGCTAGCGGGAGGTACGCGGGAGCAGTACTTC.

The rearrangement joins TRBV25-1 to TRBJ2-4, with 7 bases that match TRBD1. The junction had 8 bases not matched to a gene; V was cut back by 5 bases and J by 4 bases. The V gene's germline CDR1 is MGHDK and CDR2 SYGVNS. The CDR3 is made up of 15 amino acids. CDR3 bases: TGTGCCAGCAGTAATCCGGGACAGACTAAAAACATTCAGTACTTC. This codes for CASSNPGQTKNIQYF.

Worth noting for this clone: A read error may account for a junction end that differs from germline. The J gene is TRBJ2-5, the V gene TRBV12-5; D gene unclear. Germline V gene lookup returns CDR1 LGHNT and CDR2 FRNRAP. The length of the CDR3 is 13 residues. The CDR3 sequence: CASCLSLGETQYF. The CDR3 DNA sequence: TGTGCTAGTTGTTTAAGTTTGGGAGAGACCCAGTACTTC.

The chain joins TRBV9 to TRBJ2-7; D unclear. CDR3 size: 12 residues. In germline, CDR1 is SGDLS, CDR2 YYNGEE. The V and J ends lost 4 bases and 3 bases respectively, with 8 bases between them. As DNA, the CDR3 is TGTGCCAGCAGCCCGAACAGCTACGAGCAGTACTTC. It specifies CASSPNSYEQYF.

The chain combines TRBV6-1 with TRBJ1-5; D possibly corresponds to TRBD1 (5 bases). Per germline, CDR1 MNHNS and CDR2 SASEGT. Trimming removed 1 base from V and 3 bases from J, with 10 bases in between. The CDR3 loop spans 15 amino acids. CDR3 amino acids: CASSEVRGVNQPQHF. The DNA of the CDR3 is TGTGCCAGCAGTGAAGTTAGGGGAGTCAATCAGCCCCAGCATTTT.

The V call is TRBV10-1, the J call TRBJ2-3; weak D call: TRBD1 (6 bases). Trimming left V 6 bases short and J 8 bases short, with 15 bases between. The CDR3 has 13 residues. In germline, CDR1 is WNHNN, CDR2 SYGVQD (reference sequence). The CDR3 DNA reads as TGCGCCAGCAGACCGAATACAGGGAGTACGCAGTATTTT. Residues: CASRPNTGSTQYF.

The rearrangement links TRBV12-5 to TRBJ1-5; 7 bases agree with TRBD1. The CDR3 sequence is 14 residues long. The V and J ends lost 1 base and 7 bases, in that order; junction bases with no gene match: 4. CDR1 and CDR2 (germline): LGHNT, FRNRAP. The CDR3 here is CASGLGQGGQPQHF. DNA of the CDR3: TGTGCTAGTGGTTTGGGACAGGGAGGACAGCCCCAGCATTTT.

The rearrangement uses TRBV4-2 and TRBJ2-1, with 8 bases that match TRBD2. V trimming: 0 bases; J trimming: 6 bases; junction bases outside the gene matches: 7. Germline CDR1 LGHNA, CDR2 YNFKEQ. This CDR3 contains 16 residues. The CDR3 loop reads CASSQDSTGGPNEQFF. The CDR3 coding sequence is TGTGCCAGCAGCCAAGATAGTACGGGAGGGCCCAATGAGCAGTTCTTC.

This clone has a single count. The rearrangement links TRBV19 to TRBJ1-5, with 10 bases identical to TRBD1. Germline CDR1 LNHDA, CDR2 SQIVND (reference sequence). V was clipped by 7 bases and J by 0 bases; unmatched bases: 9. The CDR3 sequence is 17 residues long. CDR3 nucleotides: TGTGCCAGTAAGGGGACAGGGGCACTGTATAGCAATCAGCCCCAGCATTTT. This translates into CASKGTGALYSNQPQHF.

This chain connects TRBV28 to TRBJ1-3, with D hard to call. V dropped 4 bases and J dropped 0 bases, with 25 bases sitting between them. The CDR3 sequence is 20 residues long. The germline V gene has CDR1 MDHEN and CDR2 SYDVKM. The CDR3 protein is CASSSFFPDRGKISGNTIYF. CDR3 DNA sequence: TGTGCCAGCAGTTCGTTCTTTCCAGACCGAGGAAAGATCTCTGGAAACACCATATATTTT. The complete variable domain, with remaining parts taken from reference TRBV28 and TRBJ1-3, reads DVKVTQSSRYLVKRTGEKVFLECVQDMDHENMFWYRQDPGLGLRLIYFSYDVKMKEKGDIPEGYSVSREKKERFSLILESASTNQTSMYLCASSSFFPDRGKISGNTIYFGEGSWLTVV.

This chain uses TRBV27 with TRBJ2-4, with D maybe TRBD2 (6 bases). The CDR3 sequence is 17 residues long. Trimming cost V 5 bases and J 5 bases, with 22 bases left between them. Germline V lookup: CDR1 MNHEY, CDR2 SMNVEV (reference sequence). The CDR3 coding sequence is TGTGCCAGCAGTCCCCAGAGTACTAGCTCCGATCAAAACATTCAGTACTTC. Translating it yields CASSPQSTSSDQNIQYF.

V gene TRBV28 combines with J gene TRBJ1-2; no clear D. The V end was cut by 2 bases, the J end by 8 bases, with 12 bases between. The germline V gene encodes CDR1 MDHEN and CDR2 SYDVKM. The CDR3 loop spans 13 amino acids. The CDR3 DNA reads TGTGCCAGCAGTTTAGGGAGCAGGCCAGGCTACACCTTC. Protein product: CASSLGSRPGYTF.